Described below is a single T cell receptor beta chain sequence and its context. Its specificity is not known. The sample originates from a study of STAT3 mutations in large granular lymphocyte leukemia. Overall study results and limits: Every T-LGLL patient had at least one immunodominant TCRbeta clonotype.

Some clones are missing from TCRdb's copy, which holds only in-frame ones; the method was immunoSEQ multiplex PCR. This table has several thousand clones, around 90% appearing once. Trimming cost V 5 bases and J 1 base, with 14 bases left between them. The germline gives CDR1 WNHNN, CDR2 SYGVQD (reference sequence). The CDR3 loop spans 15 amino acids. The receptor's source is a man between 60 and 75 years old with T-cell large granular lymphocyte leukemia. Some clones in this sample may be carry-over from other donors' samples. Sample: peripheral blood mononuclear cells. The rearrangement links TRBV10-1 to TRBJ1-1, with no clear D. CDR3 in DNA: TGCGCCAGCAGTCCAGGTTCTTTGGGGAACACTGAAGCTTTCTTT. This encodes CASSPGSLGNTEAFF.